This TCR beta chain was recorded in a study of cytotoxic CD8 clonotypes in ibrutinib-treated CLL. Study as a whole: Within the patient group, 11 were relapsed/refractory and approximately 16 treatment-naive, and around 17 were IGHV unmutated. Sample averages reached 255,043 productive templates and tens of thousands of productive rearrangements.

Concerning this clone: The same CDR3 also results from other DNA sequences found in this sample.

Genomic DNA (roughly 1.9 micrograms) was obtained from cryopreserved PBMCs for construction of TCR beta libraries. Depth targeted 1 in 200,000 to 1 in 1 million T cells, averaging 10x coverage per clonotype. Assay: immunoSEQ multiplex PCR; the TCRdb copy retains only in-frame clones and omits some. The sample lists more than 200,000 clones, roughly 70% seen once, with approximately 15% in the top ten. The clonotype comes from a human donor with chronic lymphocytic leukemia. Here the sequenced sample was PBMCs, taken after 24 months of ibrutinib treatment.

The CDR3 sequence: CATDRRRVGTYEQYF. CDR3 bases: TGTGCCACAGATCGGAGGAGGGTAGGAACCTACGAGCAGTACTTC. The V and J genes are TRBV28 and TRBJ2-7; tentative D call: TRBD2 (6 bases). This CDR3 comprises 15 residues. CDR1 and CDR2 (germline): MDHEN, SYDVKM. Between the trimmed V and J ends, which lost 10 bases and 2 bases, there was a span of 21 bases.